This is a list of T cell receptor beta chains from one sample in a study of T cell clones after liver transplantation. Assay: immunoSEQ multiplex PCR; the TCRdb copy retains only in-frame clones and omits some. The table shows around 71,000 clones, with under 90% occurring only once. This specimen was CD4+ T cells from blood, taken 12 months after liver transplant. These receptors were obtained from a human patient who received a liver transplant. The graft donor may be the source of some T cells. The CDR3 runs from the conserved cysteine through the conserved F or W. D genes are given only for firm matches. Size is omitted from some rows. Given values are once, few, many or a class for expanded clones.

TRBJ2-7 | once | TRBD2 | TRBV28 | TGTGCCAGCACTCGGGACACCCTTAATTGGGCTAGCGGGTACGAGCAGTACTTC | CASTRDTLNWASGYEQYF
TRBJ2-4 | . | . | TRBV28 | TGTGCCAGCAGTTTGACCCCGACAGGAAGAAAAAACATTCAGTACTTC | CASSLTPTGRKNIQYF
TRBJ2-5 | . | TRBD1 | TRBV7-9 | TGTGCCAGCAGCTATAGGATGGACAGGCAACAAGAGACCCAGTACTTC | CASSYRMDRQQETQYF
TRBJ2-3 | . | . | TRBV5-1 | TGCGCCAGCAGCTGGGGCACAGATACGCAGTATTTT | CASSWGTDTQYF
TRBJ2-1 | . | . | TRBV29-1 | TGCAGCGTTGACGGGGTCTCCTACAATGAGCAGTTCTTC | CSVDGVSYNEQFF
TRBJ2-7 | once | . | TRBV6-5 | TGTGCCAGCAGTAAACAACTAGGGGTGAACGAGCAGTACTTC | CASSKQLGVNEQYF
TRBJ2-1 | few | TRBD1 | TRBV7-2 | TGTGCCAGCAGCCTTGGACAGGGCAATGAGCAGTTCTTC | CASSLGQGNEQFF
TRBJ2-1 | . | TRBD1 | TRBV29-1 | TGCAGCGTTGAAAAAGGGACAGGGGTGTCAGGTGAGCAGTTCTTC | CSVEKGTGVSGEQFF
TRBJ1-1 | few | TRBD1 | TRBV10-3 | TGTGCCACCTCGGGACAGGTGGGGAACACTGAAGCTTTCTTT | CATSGQVGNTEAFF
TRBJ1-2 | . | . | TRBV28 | TGTGCCAGCAGAACTCTCGGGGACCACTATGGCTACACCTTC | CASRTLGDHYGYTF